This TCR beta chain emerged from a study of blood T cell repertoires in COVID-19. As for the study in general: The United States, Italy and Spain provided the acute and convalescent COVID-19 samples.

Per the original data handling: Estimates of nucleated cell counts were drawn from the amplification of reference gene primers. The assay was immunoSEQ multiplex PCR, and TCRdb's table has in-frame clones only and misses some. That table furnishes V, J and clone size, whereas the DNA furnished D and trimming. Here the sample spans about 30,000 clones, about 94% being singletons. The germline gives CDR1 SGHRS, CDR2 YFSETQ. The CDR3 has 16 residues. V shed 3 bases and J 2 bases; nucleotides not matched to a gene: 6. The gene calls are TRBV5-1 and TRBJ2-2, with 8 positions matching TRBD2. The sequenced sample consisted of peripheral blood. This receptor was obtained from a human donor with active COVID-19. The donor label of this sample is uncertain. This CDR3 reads CASSSGLAINTGELFF. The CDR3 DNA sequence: TGCGCCAGCAGCTCCGGACTAGCTATCAACACCGGGGAGCTGTTTTTT.